The T cell receptor beta chain under discussion was sequenced for a study of early T cells in non-severe SARS-CoV-2 infection. CDR1 and CDR2 from the germline V gene are DFQATT and SNEGSKA (reference sequence). This CDR3 comprises 12 residues. The ends lost 6 bases at V and 5 bases at J; junction bases unmatched: 4. The sample holds a few counts of this clonotype. Attachment of unique molecular identifiers to individual cDNA molecules was performed. TCRdb used MiXCR to reprocess the 5' RACE reads, holding one entry per CDR3 protein. Of about 62,000 distinct CDR3 sequences detected, approximately 9.3% appear once; the ten largest clones hold over 0.95%.

The chain has TRBV20-1 and TRBJ1-1; TRBD1 matches at 9 bases. Sequenced input: whole blood. This clonotype originated in an adult who was a healthcare worker with PCR-confirmed SARS-CoV-2 infection or an uninfected control (not recorded which). The CDR3 protein is CSALTGGTEAFF. The DNA of the CDR3 is TGCAGTGCCCTGACAGGGGGTACTGAAGCTTTCTTT.